This TCR beta chain came from a study of blood T cell repertoires in COVID-19. The repertoire was sequenced with immunoSEQ multiplex PCR; TCRdb's copy has only in-frame clones and lacks some. The sample has under 75,000 clones; around 84% are singletons. The CDR3 runs 16 residues. Trimming left V 2 bases short and J 0 bases short, with 11 bases between. Per the germline V gene, CDR1 is KGHSH and CDR2 is LQKENI. V and J are TRBV18 and TRBJ1-3; D might be TRBD1 (5 bases). The clonotype originates from a man between 60 and 75 years old with acute or convalescent COVID-19. What was sequenced was peripheral blood. CDR3 amino acids: CASSPTRVSSGNTIYF. The CDR3 nucleotides read TGTGCCAGCTCACCAACCAGGGTCAGCTCTGGAAACACCATATATTTT.